Listed here are 27 T cell receptor beta chains from one sample, sequenced in a study of blood T cell repertoires in COVID-19. Only in-frame clones appear in the TCRdb table, and some are missing; sequencing was by immunoSEQ multiplex PCR. The sample lists approximately 30,000 clones, approximately 88% occurring once. The specimen was peripheral blood. The receptors shown here come from a woman aged 40-49 years with active or convalescent COVID-19.

The chain couples TRBV19 to TRBJ1-1, with TRBD1 matching 9 bases. The ends lost 6 bases at V and 3 bases at J; junction bases unmatched: 11. This CDR3 comprises 16 residues. Germline lookup yields CDR1 LNHDA and CDR2 SQIVND (reference sequence). CDR3 in DNA: TGTGCCAGTAGACTCGTCACAGGGGGCGCGTACACTGAAGCTTTCTTT. Translation: CASRLVTGGAYTEAFF.

CDR3 DNA sequence: TGTGCCTGGAGTACACAGGTTACTAACTATGGCTACACCTTC. This codes for CAWSTQVTNYGYTF. The genes are TRBV30 and TRBJ1-2; D might be TRBD1 (5 bases). The CDR3 runs to 14 residues. V lost 2 bases, J lost 0 bases, and 10 bases lay in between. Germline loops: CDR1 GTSNPN, CDR2 SVGIG (reference sequence). The variable domain in full, completed from reference TRBV30 and TRBJ1-2, reads SQTIHQWPATLVQPVGSPLSLECTVEGTSNPNLYWYRQAAGRGLQLLFYSVGIGQISSEVPQNLSASRPQDRQFILSSKKLLLSDSGFYLCAWSTQVTNYGYTFGSGTRLTVV.

This chain connects TRBV11-2 to TRBJ2-7; 7 nucleotides match TRBD2. Germline assignment: CDR1 SGHAT and CDR2 FQNNGV. J gave up 3 bases and V 1 base, and 15 bases lay outside the gene matches. This CDR3 has 18 amino acids. CDR3 nucleotide sequence: TGTGCCAGCAGCTTAGTGGGGGGTATGTCTAGCGGCAACTACGAGCAGTACTTC. As protein: CASSLVGGMSSGNYEQYF.

The V call is TRBV12-3 or TRBV12-4, the J call TRBJ2-5; possibly TRBD2 for D (6 bases). Trimming took 7 bases from V and 2 from J, leaving 11 bases between them. The CDR3 consists of 13 residues. The CDR3 loop reads CASTRGEQETQYF. The CDR3 DNA sequence: TGTGCCAGCACGCGGGGAGAACAAGAGACCCAGTACTTC.

The chain employs TRBV30 and TRBJ1-1; D gene unclear. The CDR3 has 12 residues. V was pared by 2 bases and J by 5 bases, with 9 bases between. Germline CDR1 and CDR2: GTSNPN and SVGIG (reference sequence). The CDR3: CAWSLGGTEAFF. DNA for the CDR3: TGTGCCTGGAGTTTGGGCGGGACTGAAGCTTTCTTT.

The chain carries TRBV4-1 and TRBJ2-3; 10 positions agree with TRBD2. V dropped 11 bases and J dropped 6; count of bases not matched to a gene: 17. CDR1 and CDR2 from the germline V gene are MGHRA and YSYEKL. This CDR3 has 16 residues. CDR3 bases: TGCGCCCGCACGTTAGGGGGCCAGCGGGGGGGGGATACGCAGTATTTT. This sequence encodes CARTLGGQRGGDTQYF.

V and J are TRBV7-3 and TRBJ2-3, with D possibly TRBD2 on 6 matching bases. The V and J ends lost 1 base and 4 bases respectively, with 9 bases between them. CDR1 and CDR2 (germline): SGHTA, FQGTGA. The CDR3 loop spans 14 amino acids. The CDR3 DNA reads TGTGCCAGCAGCTTAAATAGCGGCGCAGATACGCAGTATTTT. Translation: CASSLNSGADTQYF.

The gene calls are TRBV4-3 and TRBJ1-1, with D maybe TRBD1 (5 bases). Trimming stripped 1 base from V and 7 bases from J, with 13 bases between. CDR1 and CDR2 from the germline V gene are LGHNA and YSLEER. The length of the CDR3 is 14 residues. The CDR3 here is CASSQGEGLDEAFF. Written as DNA, the CDR3 is TGCGCCAGCAGCCAAGGGGAGGGGCTCGATGAAGCTTTCTTT.

The chain has TRBV6-5 and TRBJ2-2; TRBD1 might be the D (5 bases). The V gene lost 6 bases and the J gene lost 0 bases, with 11 bases spanning the gap. Germline CDR1 is MNHEY and CDR2 is SVGAGI. This CDR3 region has 15 residues. As DNA, the CDR3 is TGTGCCAGCAGCCCCCAGGGCACGAACACCGGGGAGCTGTTTTTT. Translation: CASSPQGTNTGELFF.

The CDR3 sequence is CASSGSGVTTQYF. In DNA, the CDR3 is TGTGCCAGTAGCGGGAGCGGGGTCACGACCCAGTACTTC. This chain uses TRBV19 with TRBJ2-5; 7 bases map to TRBD2. V gave up 6 bases and J gave up 7 bases; unmatched junction bases: 8. The germline V gene has CDR1 LNHDA and CDR2 SQIVND (reference sequence). CDR3 length: 13 amino acids. The full variable domain, completed using reference TRBV19 and TRBJ2-5, is DGGITQSPKYLFRKEGQNVTLSCEQNLNHDAMYWYRQDPGQGLRLIYYSQIVNDFQKGDIAEGYSVSREKKESFPLTVTSAQKNPTAFYLCASSGSGVTTQYFGPGTRLLVL.

The chain carries TRBV7-2 and TRBJ1-6, with 11 bases lining up with TRBD1. With V trimmed by 5 bases and J by 7 bases, 4 bases remained unmatched. CDR3 size: 15 residues. Looked up from germline, CDR1 is SGHTA and CDR2 is FQGNSA. CDR3 sequence reads: CASSQGTGGNSPLHF. The CDR3 DNA is TGTGCCAGCAGCCAAGGGACAGGGGGAAATTCACCCCTCCACTTT.

The DNA for the CDR3 is TGCGCCAGCAGCTCCTCCGGGACAGGGAACACTGAAGCTTTCTTT. It encodes CASSSSGTGNTEAFF. This chain links TRBV5-1 with TRBJ1-1, with 8 bases identical to TRBD1. CDR1 is SGHRS, CDR2 YFSETQ, per germline. J gave up 1 base and V 3 bases, and 5 bases lay outside the gene matches. This CDR3 spans 15 amino acids.

In DNA, the CDR3 is TGCGCCAGCAGCCTGTCTAGCGGGAGGGCCGGGGTCTCCTACAATGAGCAGTTCTTC. It encodes CASSLSSGRAGVSYNEQFF. This chain links TRBV5-1 with TRBJ2-1; 12 nucleotides match TRBD2. J was trimmed by 0 bases and V by 4 bases; bases with no gene match: 11. Germline CDR1 SGHRS, CDR2 YFSETQ. The CDR3 loop spans 19 amino acids.

The CDR3 spells CAWSADRPEAFF. The CDR3, as DNA: TGTGCCTGGAGTGCGGACAGACCTGAAGCTTTCTTT. The chain couples TRBV30 to TRBJ1-1; the D gene is possibly TRBD1 (6 bases). Germline values: CDR1 GTSNPN, CDR2 SVGIG (reference sequence). Trimming removed 1 base at V and 6 bases at J, with 9 bases between. The CDR3 contains 12 residues.

This clone was observed a single time. The chain joins TRBV7-2 to TRBJ1-1; D is uncertain. From germline, CDR1 is SGHTA and CDR2 FQGNSA. The CDR3 loop spans 12 amino acids. V was pared by 8 bases and J by 4 bases, with 11 bases between. The DNA for the CDR3 is TGTGCCAGCGGACTTACGGGCACTGAAGCTTTCTTT. Encoded protein: CASGLTGTEAFF. The entire variable domain, with the rest obtained from reference TRBV7-2 and TRBJ1-1, is as follows: GAGVSQSPSNKVTEKGKDVELRCDPISGHTALYWYRQSLGQGLEFLIYFQGNSAPDKSGLPSDRFSAERTGGSVSTLTIQRTQQEDSAVYLCASGLTGTEAFFGQGTRLTVV.

This clone was observed once. The gene calls are TRBV11-2 and TRBJ2-2; 7 bases map to TRBD2. V was pared by 5 bases and J by 6 bases, with 6 bases of the junction left unmatched. This CDR3 has 14 residues. Germline V CDR1 and CDR2: SGHAT, FQNNGV. The CDR3 nucleotides are TGTGCCAGCAGCCCTTCAGGGAGGGCCGGGGAGCTGTTTTTT. This encodes CASSPSGRAGELFF.

The rearrangement joins TRBV4-2 to TRBJ1-1; tentative D call: TRBD1 (6 bases). V was cut by 4 bases and J by 0 bases, with 12 bases left in between. CDR3 length: 15 residues. Germline V gives CDR1 LGHNA, CDR2 YNFKEQ. The DNA for the CDR3 is TGTGCCAGCAGCCGGGCCGCAGGGGTGAACACTGAAGCTTTCTTT. This sequence encodes CASSRAAGVNTEAFF.

The V gene is TRBV3-1 (or the pseudogene TRBV3-2), the J gene TRBJ2-4; D perhaps matches TRBD2 (6 bases). The length of the CDR3 is 15 residues. V was cut by 0 bases and J by 1 base, with 7 bases left in between. CDR1 and CDR2 (germline): LGHDT, YNNKEL (reference sequence). CDR3 in amino acids: CASSQDGGAKNIQYF. CDR3 DNA sequence: TGTGCCAGCAGCCAAGACGGGGGTGCCAAAAACATTCAGTACTTC.

The table lists this clone with a few counts. The chain employs TRBV3-1 (or the pseudogene TRBV3-2) and TRBJ2-7; D unresolved. This CDR3 is 13 amino acids long. Trimming left V 1 base short and J 6 bases short, with 10 bases between. Germline assignment: CDR1 LGHDT and CDR2 YNNKEL (reference sequence). In DNA form, the CDR3 reads TGTGCCAGCAGCCAAGGGCAGGTCCGCGAGCAGTACTTC. It codes for CASSQGQVREQYF.

V is TRBV5-1 and J is TRBJ1-3, with 8 nucleotides matching TRBD1. This CDR3 has 15 residues. Germline lookup yields CDR1 SGHRS and CDR2 YFSETQ. V shed 1 base, J shed 8 bases, and the junction held 8 bases outside the gene matches. CDR3 DNA: TGCGCCAGCAGCTTGTTAGGGGACAGGTCGGACACCATATATTTT. It yields the protein CASSLLGDRSDTIYF. Full variable domain (missing parts from reference TRBV5-1 and TRBJ1-3): KAGVTQTPRYLIKTRGQQVTLSCSPISGHRSVSWYQQTPGQGLQFLFEYFSETQRNKGNFPGRFSGRQFSNSRSEMNVSTLELGDSALYLCASSLLGDRSDTIYFGEGSWLTVV.

This chain connects TRBV4-3 to TRBJ2-3; 10 nucleotides align to TRBD2. The CDR3 is 16 amino acids. Germline V gives CDR1 LGHNA, CDR2 YSLEER. J gave up 5 bases and V 3 bases, and 8 bases lay outside the gene matches. The CDR3: CASSHRSGGRGDTQYF. CDR3 sequence (DNA): TGCGCCAGCAGCCACCGTAGCGGGGGGCGAGGAGATACGCAGTATTTT.

The rearrangement links TRBV5-6 to TRBJ2-5, with 13 positions matching TRBD2. After removal of 4 bases from V and 5 bases from J, the junction contained 8 bases not matched to a gene. This CDR3 spans 16 amino acids. Germline V gene data show CDR1 as SGHDT and CDR2 as YYEEEE. This CDR3 is CASSPGTSGTWETQYF. The CDR3 coding sequence is TGTGCCAGCAGCCCGGGGACTAGCGGGACCTGGGAGACCCAGTACTTC.

This sequence joins TRBV13 and TRBJ2-7; 7 bases agree with TRBD1. The trim removed 3 bases at V and 2 bases at J, leaving 1 base unmatched. The CDR3 is made up of 13 amino acids. The germline V gene encodes CDR1 PRHDT and CDR2 FYEKMQ (reference sequence). The CDR3 DNA is TGTGCCAGCAGCTTCGGGACAGCCTACGAGCAGTACTTC. Amino acids: CASSFGTAYEQYF.

The chain has TRBV7-2 and TRBJ2-2, with D perhaps matching TRBD2 (6 bases). This CDR3 has 12 amino acids. Per the germline V gene, CDR1 is SGHTA and CDR2 is FQGNSA. Trimming took 5 bases from V and 12 from J, leaving 13 bases between them. Here the CDR3 reads CASSPVGRQLFF. The CDR3 coding sequence is TGTGCCAGCAGCCCCGTGGGGAGGCAGCTGTTTTTT.

The rearrangement links TRBV7-9 to TRBJ2-7, with 11 nucleotides matching TRBD1. The germline gives CDR1 SEHNR, CDR2 FQNEAQ (reference sequence). This CDR3 spans 15 amino acids. V lost 4 bases, J lost 1 base, and 3 bases stayed unmatched. Here the CDR3 reads CASSSGQGASYEQYF. CDR3 sequence (DNA): TGTGCCAGCAGCTCCGGACAGGGGGCATCCTACGAGCAGTACTTC. The whole variable domain, remainder taken from reference TRBV7-9 and TRBJ2-7, is DTGVSQNPRHKITKRGQNVTFRCDPISEHNRLYWYRQTLGQGPEFLTYFQNEAQLEKSRLLSDRFSAERPKGSFSTLEIQRTEQGDSAMYLCASSSGQGASYEQYFGPGTRLTVT.

The chain combines TRBV6-1 with TRBJ1-3; 9 nucleotides align to TRBD1. The V gene end was trimmed by 2 bases and the J gene end by 2 bases; junction bases not matched to a gene: 7. The CDR3 is made up of 17 amino acids. Germline assignment: CDR1 MNHNS and CDR2 SASEGT. CDR3 sequence: CASSERLTGGPGNTIYF. As DNA, the CDR3 is TGTGCCAGCAGTGAAAGACTTACAGGGGGCCCTGGAAACACCATATATTTT.

This chain connects TRBV5-1 to TRBJ2-6, with D tentatively TRBD1 (6 bases). Germline values: CDR1 SGHRS, CDR2 YFSETQ. Trimming stripped 3 bases from V and 0 bases from J, with 10 bases between. CDR3 length: 16 residues. In DNA form, the CDR3 reads TGCGCCAGCAGCTCGTTGGGGGCCTCTGGGGCCAACGTCCTGACTTTC. As protein: CASSSLGASGANVLTF.